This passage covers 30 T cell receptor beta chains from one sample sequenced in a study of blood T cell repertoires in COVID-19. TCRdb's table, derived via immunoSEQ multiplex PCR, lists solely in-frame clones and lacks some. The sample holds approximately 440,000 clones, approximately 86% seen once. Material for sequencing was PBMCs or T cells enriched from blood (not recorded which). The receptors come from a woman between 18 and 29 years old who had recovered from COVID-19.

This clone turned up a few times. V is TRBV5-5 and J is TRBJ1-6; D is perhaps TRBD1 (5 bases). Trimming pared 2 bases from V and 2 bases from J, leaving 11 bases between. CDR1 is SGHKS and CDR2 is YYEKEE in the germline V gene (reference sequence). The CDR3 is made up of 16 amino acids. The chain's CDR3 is CASSLGTVAYNSPLHF. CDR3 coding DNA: TGTGCCAGCAGCTTAGGGACTGTTGCCTATAATTCACCCCTCCACTTT.

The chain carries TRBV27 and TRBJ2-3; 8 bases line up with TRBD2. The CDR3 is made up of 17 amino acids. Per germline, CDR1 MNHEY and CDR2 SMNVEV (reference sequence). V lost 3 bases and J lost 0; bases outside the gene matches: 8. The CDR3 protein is CASSLPERGLSTDTQYF. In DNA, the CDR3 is TGTGCCAGCAGTTTGCCAGAGCGGGGGCTTAGCACAGATACGCAGTATTTT.

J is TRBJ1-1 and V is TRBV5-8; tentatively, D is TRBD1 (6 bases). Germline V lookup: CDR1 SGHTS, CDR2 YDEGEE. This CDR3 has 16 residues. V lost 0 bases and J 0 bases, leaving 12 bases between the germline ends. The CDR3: CASSLDTGPMNTEAFF. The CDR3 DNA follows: TGTGCCAGCAGCTTGGACACAGGGCCCATGAACACTGAAGCTTTCTTT.

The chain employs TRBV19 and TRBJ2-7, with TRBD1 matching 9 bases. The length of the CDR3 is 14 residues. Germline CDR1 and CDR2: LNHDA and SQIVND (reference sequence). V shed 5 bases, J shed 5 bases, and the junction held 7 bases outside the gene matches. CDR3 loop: CASSVRDRADEQYF. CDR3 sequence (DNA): TGTGCCAGTAGTGTCCGGGACAGGGCGGACGAGCAGTACTTC.

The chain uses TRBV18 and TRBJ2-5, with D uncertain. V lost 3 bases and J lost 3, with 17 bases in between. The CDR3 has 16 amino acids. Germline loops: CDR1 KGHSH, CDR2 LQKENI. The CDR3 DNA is TGTGCCAGCTCACCCCTTCCCCAAGAAGCGAAAGAGACCCAGTACTTC. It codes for CASSPLPQEAKETQYF. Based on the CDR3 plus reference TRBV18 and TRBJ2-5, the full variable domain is NAGVMQNPRHLVRRRGQEARLRCSPMKGHSHVYWYRQLPEEGLKFMVYLQKENIIDESGMPKERFSAEFPKEGPSILRIQQVVRGDSAAYFCASSPLPQEAKETQYFGPGTRLLVL.

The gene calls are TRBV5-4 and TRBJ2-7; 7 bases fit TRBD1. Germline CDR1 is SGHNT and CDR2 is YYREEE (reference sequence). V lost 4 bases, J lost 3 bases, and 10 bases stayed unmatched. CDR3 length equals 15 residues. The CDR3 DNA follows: TGTGCCAGCAGCAACAACAGGGGTGGCGACTACGAGCAGTACTTC. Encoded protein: CASSNNRGGDYEQYF.

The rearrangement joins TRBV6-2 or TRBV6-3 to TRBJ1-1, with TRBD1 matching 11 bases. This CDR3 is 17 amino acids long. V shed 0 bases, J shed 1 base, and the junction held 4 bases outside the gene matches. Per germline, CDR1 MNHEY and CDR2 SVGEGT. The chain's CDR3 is CASSYSKDRGRNTEAFF. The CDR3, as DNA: TGTGCCAGCAGTTACTCGAAGGACAGGGGGCGGAACACTGAAGCTTTCTTT.

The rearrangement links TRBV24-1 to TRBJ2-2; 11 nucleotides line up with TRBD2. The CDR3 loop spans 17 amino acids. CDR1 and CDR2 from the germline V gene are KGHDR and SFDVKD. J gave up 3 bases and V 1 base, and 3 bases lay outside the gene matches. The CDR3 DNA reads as TGTGCCACCAGTGATTTTTTAGCGGGGGGGCACACCGGGGAGCTGTTTTTT. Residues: CATSDFLAGGHTGELFF.

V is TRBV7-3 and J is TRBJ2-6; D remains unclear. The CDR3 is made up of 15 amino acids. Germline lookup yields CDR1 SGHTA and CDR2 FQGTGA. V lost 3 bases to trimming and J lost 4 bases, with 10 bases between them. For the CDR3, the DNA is TGTGCCAGCAGCTTCCTCACTGTGGGGGCCAACGTCCTGACTTTC. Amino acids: CASSFLTVGANVLTF.

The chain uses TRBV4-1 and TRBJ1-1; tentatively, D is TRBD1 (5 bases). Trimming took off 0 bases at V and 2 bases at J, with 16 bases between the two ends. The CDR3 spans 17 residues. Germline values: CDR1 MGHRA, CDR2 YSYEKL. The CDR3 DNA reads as TGCGCCAGCAGCCAAGAAGGGGTCCGACCGGCCAACACTGAAGCTTTCTTT. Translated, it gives CASSQEGVRPANTEAFF.

The CDR3 sequence: CSAAGTPSSEAFF. The CDR3 DNA follows: TGCAGCGCAGCGGGGACCCCTTCCTCTGAAGCTTTCTTT. The rearrangement links TRBV29-1 to TRBJ1-1, with a tentative D call TRBD1 (5 bases). The CDR3 length is 13 residues. Germline CDR1 and CDR2: SQVTM and ANQGSEA. Trimming removed 7 bases at V and 6 bases at J, with 18 bases between.

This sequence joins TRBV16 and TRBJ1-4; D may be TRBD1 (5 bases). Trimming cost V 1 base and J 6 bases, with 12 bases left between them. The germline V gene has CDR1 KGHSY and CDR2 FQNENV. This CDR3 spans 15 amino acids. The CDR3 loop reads CASSQFRAGDEKLFF. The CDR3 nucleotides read TGTGCCAGCAGCCAATTCAGGGCGGGAGATGAAAAACTGTTTTTT.

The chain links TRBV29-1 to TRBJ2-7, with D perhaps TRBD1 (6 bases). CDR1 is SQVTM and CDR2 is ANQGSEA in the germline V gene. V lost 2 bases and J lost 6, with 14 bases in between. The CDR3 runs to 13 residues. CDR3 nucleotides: TGCAGCGTTGAACCTCTCAGGGGCGGCGAGCAGTACTTC. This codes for CSVEPLRGGEQYF.

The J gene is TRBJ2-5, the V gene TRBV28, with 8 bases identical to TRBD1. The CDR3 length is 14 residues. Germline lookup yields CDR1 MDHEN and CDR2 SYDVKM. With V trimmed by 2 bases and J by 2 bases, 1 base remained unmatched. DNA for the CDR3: TGTGCCAGCAGTTTAGGGGACAGGCAAGAGACCCAGTACTTC. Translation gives CASSLGDRQETQYF.

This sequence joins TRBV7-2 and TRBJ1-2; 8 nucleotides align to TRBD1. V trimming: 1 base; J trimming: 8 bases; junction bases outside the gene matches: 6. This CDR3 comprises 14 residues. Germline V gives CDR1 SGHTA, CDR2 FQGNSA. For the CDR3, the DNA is TGTGCCAGCAGCTTAGGGGCAGGGGGCGTAGGCTACACCTTC. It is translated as CASSLGAGGVGYTF.

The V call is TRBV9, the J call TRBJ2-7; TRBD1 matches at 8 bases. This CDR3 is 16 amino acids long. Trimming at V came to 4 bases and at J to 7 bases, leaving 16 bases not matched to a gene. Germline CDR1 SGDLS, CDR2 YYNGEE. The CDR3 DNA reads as TGTGCCAGCAGCCCATCGGGTCCAGGGGGCACCTGGGAGCAGTACTTC. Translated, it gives CASSPSGPGGTWEQYF.

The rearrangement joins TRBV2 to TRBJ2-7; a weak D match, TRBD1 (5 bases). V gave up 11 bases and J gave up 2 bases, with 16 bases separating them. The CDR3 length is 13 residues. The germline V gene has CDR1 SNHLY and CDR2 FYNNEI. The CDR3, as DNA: TGTGCCGGGAACGGCGGACAAGCCTACGAGCAGTACTTC. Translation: CAGNGGQAYEQYF.

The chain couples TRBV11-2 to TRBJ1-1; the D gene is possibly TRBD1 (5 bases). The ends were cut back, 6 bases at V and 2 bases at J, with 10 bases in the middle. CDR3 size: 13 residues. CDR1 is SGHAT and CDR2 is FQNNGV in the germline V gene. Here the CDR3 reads CASSSRGNTEAFF. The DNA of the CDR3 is TGTGCCAGCAGTTCTAGGGGAAACACTGAAGCTTTCTTT.

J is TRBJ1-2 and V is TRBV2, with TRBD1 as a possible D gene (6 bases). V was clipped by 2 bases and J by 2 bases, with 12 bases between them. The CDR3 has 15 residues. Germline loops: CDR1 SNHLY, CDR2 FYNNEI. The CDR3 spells CASSEREGGNYGYTF. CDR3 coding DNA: TGTGCCAGCAGTGAACGAGAAGGGGGAAACTATGGCTACACCTTC.

The CDR3: CASQGGSEITEAFF. The CDR3 DNA is TGTGCCAGCCAGGGGGGTTCGGAGATCACTGAAGCTTTCTTT. The V call is TRBV6-5, the J call TRBJ1-1; TRBD1 agrees at 7 bases. CDR3 size: 14 residues. V gave up 8 bases and J gave up 4 bases; unmatched junction bases: 10. From germline, CDR1 is MNHEY and CDR2 SVGAGI.

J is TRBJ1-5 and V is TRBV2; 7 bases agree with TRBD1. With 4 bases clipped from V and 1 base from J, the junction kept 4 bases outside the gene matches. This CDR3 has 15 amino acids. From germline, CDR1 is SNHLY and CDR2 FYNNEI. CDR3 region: CASSVQGVSNQPQHF. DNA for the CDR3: TGTGCCAGCAGTGTCCAGGGGGTAAGCAATCAGCCCCAGCATTTT.

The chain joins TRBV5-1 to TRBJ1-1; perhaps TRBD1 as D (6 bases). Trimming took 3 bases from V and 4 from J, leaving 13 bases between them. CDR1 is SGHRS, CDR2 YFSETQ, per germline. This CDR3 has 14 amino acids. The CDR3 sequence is CASSSTGSTTEAFF. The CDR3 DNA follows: TGCGCCAGCAGCTCCACAGGGTCTACCACTGAAGCTTTCTTT.

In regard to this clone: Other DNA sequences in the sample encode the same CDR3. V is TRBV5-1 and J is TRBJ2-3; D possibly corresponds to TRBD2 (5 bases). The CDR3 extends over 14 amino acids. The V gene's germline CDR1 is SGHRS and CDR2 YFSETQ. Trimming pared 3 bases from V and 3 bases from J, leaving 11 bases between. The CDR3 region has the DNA TGCGCCAGCAGCTCTGGGGAGAGGACAGATACGCAGTATTTT. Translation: CASSSGERTDTQYF. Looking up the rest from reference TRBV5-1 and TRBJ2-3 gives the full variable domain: KAGVTQTPRYLIKTRGQQVTLSCSPISGHRSVSWYQQTPGQGLQFLFEYFSETQRNKGNFPGRFSGRQFSNSRSEMNVSTLELGDSALYLCASSSGERTDTQYFGPGTRLTVL.

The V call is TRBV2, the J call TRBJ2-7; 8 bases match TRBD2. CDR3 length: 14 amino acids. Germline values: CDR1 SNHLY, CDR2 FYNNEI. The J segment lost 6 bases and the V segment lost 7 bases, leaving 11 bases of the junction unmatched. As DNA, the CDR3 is TGTGCCAGCACCTCCGCGGGGGGACCTCGCGAGCAGTACTTC. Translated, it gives CASTSAGGPREQYF. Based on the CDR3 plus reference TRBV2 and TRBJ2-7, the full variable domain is EPEVTQTPSHQVTQMGQEVILRCVPISNHLYFYWYRQILGQKVEFLVSFYNNEISEKSEIFDDQFSVERPDGSNFTLKIRSTKLEDSAMYFCASTSAGGPREQYFGPGTRLTVT.

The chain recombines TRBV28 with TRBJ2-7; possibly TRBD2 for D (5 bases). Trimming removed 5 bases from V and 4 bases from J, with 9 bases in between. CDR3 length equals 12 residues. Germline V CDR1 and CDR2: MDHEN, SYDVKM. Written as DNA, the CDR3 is TGTGCCAGCAGTACTAGTCTGTACGAGCAGTACTTC. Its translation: CASSTSLYEQYF.

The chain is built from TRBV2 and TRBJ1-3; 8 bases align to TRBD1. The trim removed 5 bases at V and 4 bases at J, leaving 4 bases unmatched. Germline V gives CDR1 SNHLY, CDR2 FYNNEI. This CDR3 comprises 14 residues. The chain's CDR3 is CASSSTGVGNTIYF. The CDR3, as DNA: TGTGCCAGCAGTTCGACAGGGGTAGGAAACACCATATATTTT.

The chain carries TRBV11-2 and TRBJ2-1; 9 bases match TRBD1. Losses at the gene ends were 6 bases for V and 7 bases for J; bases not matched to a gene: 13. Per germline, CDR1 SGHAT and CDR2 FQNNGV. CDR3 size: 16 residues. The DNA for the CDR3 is TGTGCCAGCAGATCGCCGGGACAGGGAGGTGAGAATGAGCAGTTCTTC. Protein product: CASRSPGQGGENEQFF.

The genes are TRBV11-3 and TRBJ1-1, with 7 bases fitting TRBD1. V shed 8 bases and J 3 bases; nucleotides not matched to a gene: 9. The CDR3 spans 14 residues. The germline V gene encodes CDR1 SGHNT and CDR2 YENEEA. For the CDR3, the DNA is TGTGCCAGCTCTCAGGGGGGCATGGACACTGAAGCTTTCTTT. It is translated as CASSQGGMDTEAFF. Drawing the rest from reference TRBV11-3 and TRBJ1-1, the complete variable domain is EAGVVQSPRYKIIEKKQPVAFWCNPISGHNTLYWYLQNLGQGPELLIRYENEEAVDDSQLPKDRFSAERLKGVDSTLKIQPAELGDSAVYLCASSQGGMDTEAFFGQGTRLTVV.

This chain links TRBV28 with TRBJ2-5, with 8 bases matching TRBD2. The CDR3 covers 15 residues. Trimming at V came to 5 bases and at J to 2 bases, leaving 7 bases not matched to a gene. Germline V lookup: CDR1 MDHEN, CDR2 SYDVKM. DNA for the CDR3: TGTGCCAGCAGTCCCAGCGGGGGCGGGCAAGAGACCCAGTACTTC. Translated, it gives CASSPSGGGQETQYF.

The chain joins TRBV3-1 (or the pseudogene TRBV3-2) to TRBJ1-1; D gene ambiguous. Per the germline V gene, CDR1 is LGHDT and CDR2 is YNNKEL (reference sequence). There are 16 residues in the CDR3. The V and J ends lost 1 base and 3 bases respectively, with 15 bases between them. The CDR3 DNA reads TGTGCCAGCAGCCAAGGGGCGTCGGGAGCCCACACTGAAGCTTTCTTT. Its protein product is CASSQGASGAHTEAFF.